The next 19 T cell receptor beta chains were all read from a single sample in a study of T-cell reconstitution after alpha-beta-depleted transplantation in children. TCRbeta library construction was performed incorporating unique molecular identifiers. Using its own MiXCR run on the PCR reads, TCRdb lists one record per CDR3 protein. The sample lists a few hundred thousand distinct CDR3 sequences, over 9% occurring once. The specimen was PBMCs, collected before TCRalphabeta/CD19-depleted stem cell transplant. These receptors all come from a boy less than two years old with acute myeloid leukemia, due to receive a stem cell transplant.

This clonotype was counted at least ten times. The chain combines TRBV4-2 with TRBJ2-7; a weak D match, TRBD2 (6 bases). Germline-derived CDR1 and CDR2 are LGHNA and YNFKEQ. Trimming left V 1 base short and J 3 bases short, with 16 bases between. The CDR3 is 16 amino acids. CDR3 sequence reads: CASSQGHAGTLYEQYF. The CDR3 coding sequence is TGTGCCAGCAGCCAAGGTCACGCGGGGACTCTCTACGAGCAGTACTTC.

In DNA form, the CDR3 reads TGCAGCCTGTGGGGACTAGCGCTCTACAATGAGCAGTTCTTC. It translates to CSLWGLALYNEQFF. This chain uses TRBV29-1 with TRBJ2-1; 10 bases agree with TRBD2. Germline-derived CDR1 and CDR2 are SQVTM and ANQGSEA. V gave up 8 bases and J gave up 3 bases; unmatched junction bases: 7. This CDR3 has 14 amino acids.

This clonotype was detected ten times or more. The chain is built from TRBV9 and TRBJ2-5; 9 bases agree with TRBD2. Germline V CDR1 and CDR2: SGDLS, YYNGEE. V was clipped by 0 bases and J by 3 bases; unmatched bases: 3. The CDR3 totals 15 residues. DNA of the CDR3: TGTGCCAGCAGCGTAGGTCCTAGCGGGAAAGAGACCCAGTACTTC. Its translation is CASSVGPSGKETQYF. The full variable domain, completed using reference TRBV9 and TRBJ2-5, is DSGVTQTPKHLITATGQRVTLRCSPRSGDLSVYWYQQSLDQGLQFLIQYYNGEERAKGNILERFSAQQFPDLHSELNLSSLELGDSALYFCASSVGPSGKETQYFGPGTRLLVL.

This clonotype has more than one count but fewer than ten. The V and J genes are TRBV19 and TRBJ2-5; the match to TRBD1 covers 9 bases. After removal of 4 bases from V and 2 bases from J, the junction contained 8 bases not matched to a gene. The CDR3 has 16 residues. CDR1 is LNHDA, CDR2 SQIVND, per germline (reference sequence). This chain's CDR3 is CASSSQRQGGQETQYF. The CDR3 DNA reads as TGTGCCAGTAGTAGCCAAAGACAGGGGGGACAAGAGACCCAGTACTTC. Based on the CDR3 plus reference TRBV19 and TRBJ2-5, the full variable domain is DGGITQSPKYLFRKEGQNVTLSCEQNLNHDAMYWYRQDPGQGLRLIYYSQIVNDFQKGDIAEGYSVSREKKESFPLTVTSAQKNPTAFYLCASSSQRQGGQETQYFGPGTRLLVL.

J is TRBJ2-1 and V is TRBV19; 13 bases line up with TRBD2. CDR3 length equals 16 residues. Germline lookup yields CDR1 LNHDA and CDR2 SQIVND (reference sequence). J gave up 11 bases and V 5 bases, and 12 bases lay outside the gene matches. Written as DNA, the CDR3 is TGTGCCAGTAGTGTACTGGAACTAGCGGGGGGGAGTCAGCAGTTCTTC. This gives the protein CASSVLELAGGSQQFF.

Ten or more counts support this clonotype. This rearrangement joins TRBV28 to TRBJ2-1; 9 bases agree with TRBD2. Germline values: CDR1 MDHEN, CDR2 SYDVKM. V shed 7 bases, J shed 3 bases, and the junction held 10 bases outside the gene matches. The CDR3 length is 16 residues. The CDR3 loop is CASKFGSGSHYNEQFF. The CDR3 DNA is TGTGCCAGCAAATTCGGTAGCGGGAGCCACTACAATGAGCAGTTCTTC.

This clonotype came up many times. The chain links TRBV5-6 to TRBJ2-3; TRBD2 aligns across 11 bases. Germline V CDR1 and CDR2: SGHDT, YYEEEE. The V gene end was trimmed by 0 bases and the J gene end by 5 bases; junction bases not matched to a gene: 2. The CDR3 length is 15 residues. The CDR3 nucleotides are TGTGCCAGCAGCTTGGTAGCGGGGGGGGGAGATACGCAGTATTTT. Translating it yields CASSLVAGGGDTQYF.

This clonotype was observed many times. The chain uses TRBV7-3 and TRBJ2-5; D is undetermined. Trimming removed 2 bases at V and 5 bases at J, with 18 bases between. The germline CDR1 and CDR2 sequences are SGHTA and FQGTGA. CDR3 length: 16 residues. The CDR3 reads CASSLHGRNSRETQYF. CDR3 in DNA: TGTGCCAGCAGCTTACATGGTCGTAACAGTCGGGAGACCCAGTACTTC.

This clonotype has ten or more counts. The chain employs TRBV20-1 and TRBJ2-7, with 10 bases matching TRBD1. This CDR3 spans 14 amino acids. Germline trimming cut 4 bases from V and 3 bases from J; bases unmatched to any gene: 6. Germline V gives CDR1 DFQATT, CDR2 SNEGSKA (reference sequence). CDR3 amino acids: CSANPGTGDYEQYF. CDR3 DNA: TGCAGTGCTAATCCAGGGACAGGGGACTACGAGCAGTACTTC.

The chain uses TRBV30 and TRBJ2-7, with 9 positions matching TRBD1. The CDR3 spans 15 residues. J was trimmed by 5 bases and V by 2 bases; bases with no gene match: 10. Germline V gene data show CDR1 as GTSNPN and CDR2 as SVGIG (reference sequence). CDR3 protein: CAWSLTGTGLDEQYF. In DNA, the CDR3 is TGTGCCTGGAGTTTAACCGGGACAGGGTTAGACGAGCAGTACTTC.

This clonotype has ten or more counts. This chain joins TRBV20-1 and TRBJ1-5; TRBD1 is a possible D gene (5 bases). V dropped 4 bases and J dropped 7 bases, with 20 bases sitting between them. The CDR3 runs 15 residues. Germline CDR1 DFQATT, CDR2 SNEGSKA (reference sequence). The CDR3 DNA is TGCAGTGCTACCCCGGGACGGGAATTCGGACAGCCCCAGCATTTT. Its translation is CSATPGREFGQPQHF.

The chain uses TRBV28 and TRBJ2-7; 8 bases map to TRBD1. The junction had 4 bases not matched to a gene; V was cut back by 3 bases and J by 3 bases. The CDR3 spans 14 residues. Per the germline V gene, CDR1 is MDHEN and CDR2 is SYDVKM. The CDR3 region is CASSFMTGVYEQYF. DNA of the CDR3: TGTGCCAGCAGTTTCATGACAGGGGTCTACGAGCAGTACTTC.

This clonotype was counted between two and nine times. J is TRBJ1-3 and V is TRBV20-1; 7 bases line up with TRBD1. The ends lost 6 bases at V and 8 bases at J; junction bases unmatched: 10. In germline, CDR1 is DFQATT, CDR2 SNEGSKA (reference sequence). The CDR3 runs 13 residues. CDR3 nucleotides: TGCAGTGCGCGACAGGGAAGGAAGGACACCATATATTTT. Protein: CSARQGRKDTIYF.

This clonotype was seen at least ten times. The rearrangement uses TRBV15 and TRBJ2-2; D may be TRBD1 or TRBD2 (5 bases each). Germline CDR1 and CDR2: LNHNV and YYDKDF (reference sequence). The CDR3 is 15 residues long. Between the trimmed V and J ends, which lost 1 base and 4 bases, there was a span of 10 bases. The CDR3 region has the DNA TGTGCCACCAGCAGAGCCGGGACGCTCACCGGGGAGCTGTTTTTT. The encoded protein is CATSRAGTLTGELFF.

This clonotype was detected many times. The chain employs TRBV2 and TRBJ2-7; tentatively, D is TRBD1 (6 bases). V was pared by 6 bases and J by 2 bases, with 11 bases between. The CDR3 is 13 residues long. Looked up from germline, CDR1 is SNHLY and CDR2 is FYNNEI. CDR3 sequence: CASSLGTTYEQYF. The CDR3 DNA sequence: TGTGCCAGCAGCCTCGGGACAACCTACGAGCAGTACTTC. Full variable domain (rest looked up from reference TRBV2 and TRBJ2-7): EPEVTQTPSHQVTQMGQEVILRCVPISNHLYFYWYRQILGQKVEFLVSFYNNEISEKSEIFDDQFSVERPDGSNFTLKIRSTKLEDSAMYFCASSLGTTYEQYFGPGTRLTVT.

This clonotype came up many times. The chain employs TRBV7-3 and TRBJ1-1; the D is unclear. The length of the CDR3 is 16 residues. V was clipped by 4 bases and J by 7 bases, with 22 bases between them. The germline gives CDR1 SGHTA, CDR2 FQGTGA. The CDR3 coding sequence is TGTGCCAGCAGCTCTTTACGGGCAGCTGGGAAAGGTGAAGCTTTCTTT. Translation gives CASSSLRAAGKGEAFF.

Only a few counts were recorded for this clonotype. The rearrangement uses TRBV29-1 and TRBJ2-1; 10 bases fit TRBD1. The junction had 4 bases not matched to a gene; V was cut back by 6 bases and J by 2 bases. This CDR3 contains 14 residues. Germline V gene lookup returns CDR1 SQVTM and CDR2 ANQGSEA. CDR3 nucleotide sequence: TGCAGCGTGGCCGGGACAGGGGCCTACAATGAGCAGTTCTTC. Its translation: CSVAGTGAYNEQFF.

As DNA, the CDR3 is TGTGCCAGCAGCCCCAATAGCGGGAGCAACTGGTACAATGAGCAGTTCTTC. Protein product: CASSPNSGSNWYNEQFF. The rearrangement uses TRBV5-6 and TRBJ2-1; 9 nucleotides align to TRBD2. The germline V gene encodes CDR1 SGHDT and CDR2 YYEEEE. This CDR3 comprises 17 residues. The V and J ends lost 4 bases and 4 bases, in that order; junction bases with no gene match: 12.

In its sample, this clonotype was seen many times. The V gene is TRBV7-3, the J gene TRBJ2-3; D possibly corresponds to TRBD1 (6 bases). In germline, CDR1 is SGHTA, CDR2 FQGTGA. Trimming stripped 3 bases from V and 2 bases from J, with 9 bases between. The CDR3 is made up of 14 amino acids. The CDR3 region is CASSFRGNTDTQYF. CDR3 sequence (DNA): TGTGCCAGCAGCTTCAGGGGAAACACAGATACGCAGTATTTT.